This is a list of T cell receptor beta chains from one sample in a study of OX40 agonist ivuxolimab in advanced cancers. Using immunoSEQ multiplex PCR, the repertoire was profiled, and TCRdb retains in-frame clones only, with some absent. The sample has roughly 86,000 clones, roughly 92% seen once; the top ten hold around 2.8%. Sample: CD4+ or CD8+ T cells sorted from blood, taken in a trial of the OX40 agonist ivuxolimab. The receptors were gathered from an adult with an advanced solid tumor such as melanoma, head and neck, liver or kidney cancer. The CDR3 runs from the conserved cysteine through the conserved F or W. A D gene is named only where the DNA matches it firmly. Clone sizes are given selectively: once, few, many, or a class where the clone is expanded.

.	TRBV5-6	TRBJ1-1	once	CASSPGTPWTEAFF	TGTGCCAGCAGCCCGGGGACTCCGTGGACTGAAGCTTTCTTT
.	TRBV5-1	TRBJ2-3	.	CASSFSDSTDTQYF	TGCGCCAGCAGCTTTAGCGATAGCACAGATACGCAGTATTTT
.	TRBV5-1	TRBJ2-7	.	CASSSRGTPYEQYF	TGCGCCAGCAGCTCCCGGGGGACTCCCTACGAGCAGTACTTC
TRBD2	TRBV2	TRBJ2-6	once	CASRLPGGATSGRVGANVLTF	TGTGCCAGCAGACTACCCGGGGGGGCGACTAGCGGGAGGGTTGGGGCCAACGTCCTGACTTTC
TRBD2	TRBV6-1	TRBJ2-7	.	CASSAGEEAGGEQYF	TGTGCCAGCAGTGCGGGGGAGGAAGCGGGGGGCGAGCAGTACTTC
TRBD1	TRBV6-5	TRBJ2-7	.	CASSWQGALYEQYF	TGTGCCAGCAGTTGGCAGGGGGCGCTTTACGAGCAGTACTTC
.	TRBV28	TRBJ1-2	.	CASSLAAAYGYTF	TGTGCCAGCAGTTTGGCGGCGGCCTATGGCTACACCTTC
TRBD2	TRBV27	TRBJ2-2	.	CASKDSGGTGELFF	TGTGCCAGCAAAGATAGCGGGGGTACCGGGGAGCTGTTTTTT
.	TRBV7-9	TRBJ1-1	few	CASSSFTEAFF	TGTGCCAGCAGCTCCTTTACTGAAGCTTTCTTT
TRBD2	TRBV27	TRBJ2-1	.	CASTSVRGLAGGGKFF	TGTGCCAGCACTTCGGTTAGGGGACTAGCGGGAGGGGGGAAGTTCTTC
.	TRBV7-9	TRBJ2-1	.	CASSFLPGYNEQFF	TGTGCCAGCAGCTTCCTACCAGGCTACAATGAGCAGTTCTTC
.	TRBV19	TRBJ1-5	once	CASSPGEGWLSQPQHF	TGTGCCAGTAGTCCGGGGGAGGGTTGGTTAAGTCAGCCCCAGCATTTT
.	TRBV18	TRBJ2-5	.	CASSPIYKEGPQETQYF	TGTGCCAGCTCACCGATCTACAAGGAGGGCCCGCAAGAGACCCAGTACTTC
.	TRBV6-1	TRBJ1-2	.	CASRPPNYGYTF	TGTGCCAGCAGGCCGCCTAACTATGGCTACACCTTC
.	TRBV10-1	TRBJ2-7	.	CASSDTSSYEQYF	TGCGCCAGCAGTGACACCAGTTCCTACGAGCAGTACTTC
.	TRBV9	TRBJ1-5	.	CASSATDNQPQHF	TGTGCCAGCAGCGCGACAGACAATCAGCCCCAGCATTTT
.	TRBV19	TRBJ2-7	.	CASSMLDYEQYF	TGTGCCAGTAGTATGCTAGACTACGAGCAGTACTTC
.	TRBV19	TRBJ2-3	once	CASSTYDPEDTQYF	TGTGCCAGTAGTACCTATGACCCGGAAGATACGCAGTATTTT
TRBD1	TRBV7-2	TRBJ1-6	.	CASEQGNDSSPLHF	TGTGCCAGCGAACAGGGGAACGATAGTTCACCCCTCCACTTT
TRBD2	TRBV7-2	TRBJ2-1	.	CASSLGHSGGHNEQFF	TGTGCCAGCAGCTTAGGGCATAGCGGGGGGCACAATGAGCAGTTCTTC
.	TRBV7-9	TRBJ1-4	.	CASSPGSDYFNEKLFF	TGTGCCAGCAGCCCCGGGTCCGACTATTTTAATGAAAAACTGTTTTTT
.	TRBV7-9	TRBJ1-1	.	CASSPFNAKGTEAFF	TGTGCCAGCAGCCCCTTTAACGCCAAGGGCACTGAAGCTTTCTTT
TRBD2	TRBV18	TRBJ2-1	once	CASSPPGGGAGNEQFF	TGTGCCAGCTCACCACCGGGCGGGGGGGCCGGGAATGAGCAGTTCTTC
.	TRBV2	TRBJ1-1	.	CASSGVGKAEAFF	TGTGCCAGCAGTGGGGTCGGGAAGGCTGAAGCTTTCTTT
.	TRBV2	TRBJ1-6	.	CASSGRASYNSPLHF	TGTGCCAGCAGTGGAAGGGCTTCCTATAATTCACCCCTCCACTTT
TRBD2	TRBV29-1	TRBJ2-3	.	CSVEEERSGFRTDTQYF	TGCAGCGTTGAAGAAGAACGTAGCGGGTTTCGCACAGATACGCAGTATTTT
.	TRBV25-1	TRBJ2-7	.	CASSGGRQILYEQYF	TGTGCCAGCAGTGGAGGAAGACAGATCCTCTACGAGCAGTACTTC
.	TRBV20-1	TRBJ1-1	once	CSGEGYTEAFF	TGCAGTGGAGAGGGGTACACTGAAGCTTTCTTT
.	TRBV6-1	TRBJ1-5	.	CASSEWGLDQPQHF	TGTGCCAGCAGTGAATGGGGTTTGGATCAGCCCCAGCATTTT
TRBD2	TRBV5-1	TRBJ2-3	.	CASSRGLAGETDTQYF	TGCGCCAGCAGCCGAGGACTAGCGGGAGAAACAGATACGCAGTATTTT
.	TRBV29-1	TRBJ1-4	.	CSAGIATNEKLFF	TGCAGCGCTGGGATCGCAACTAATGAAAAACTGTTTTTT
.	TRBV5-1	TRBJ2-2	.	CASSLEGNTGELFF	TGCGCCAGCAGCTTGGAGGGAAACACCGGGGAGCTGTTTTTT
.	TRBV4-2	TRBJ2-1	.	CASSQGGAHNEQFF	TGTGCCAGCAGCCAAGGGGGCGCCCACAATGAGCAGTTCTTC
.	TRBV27	TRBJ1-1	few	CASSLFPNTEAFF	TGTGCCAGCAGTTTATTTCCAAACACTGAAGCTTTCTTT
.	TRBV10-1	TRBJ2-2	medium-sized	CASSVTVDAGELFF	TGCGCCAGCAGTGTGACAGTTGATGCCGGGGAGCTGTTTTTT
.	TRBV4-2	TRBJ2-1	.	CASSRSGTFSTNEQFF	TGTGCCAGCAGCCGATCCGGGACATTCTCTACCAATGAGCAGTTCTTC